Below are 31 T cell receptor beta chains sequenced from a single sample in a study of CD8+CD57+ T cells in acquired aplastic anemia. Patients who underwent sequencing had shown CD8+CD57+ cell expansion by flow cytometry. The study profiled TCR beta VDJ and CDR3 using genomic DNA as template. TCRdb re-called the reads through MiXCR, storing one row per CDR3 protein. The table includes 180,000 or so distinct CDR3 sequences, approximately 48% detected once. Sequenced material: sorted CD4+, CD8+, or CD8+CD57+ T cells (not recorded which) from PBMCs. The source of these receptors is a human donor with aplastic anemia.

This clonotype was counted only a few times. At one of its ends the junction is not consistent with the germline gene, which may arise from a read error. The chain recombines TRBV4-1 with TRBJ1-1, with D unclear. From germline, CDR1 is MGHRA and CDR2 YSYEKL. The CDR3 consists of 19 residues. The CDR3 loop reads CASTQVLSAKFILNTEAFF. The CDR3 region has the DNA TGCGCCAGCACCCAAGTCTTGTCGGCAAAATTTATTCTGAACACTGAAGCTTTCTTT.

The chain uses TRBV29-1 and TRBJ2-5; D perhaps matches TRBD2 (6 bases). CDR3 length equals 13 residues. The V and J ends lost 4 bases and 5 bases respectively, with 14 bases between them. Germline CDR1 is SQVTM and CDR2 is ANQGSEA. This chain's CDR3 is CSVVGREVETQYF. The DNA for the CDR3 is TGCAGCGTTGTTGGCAGGGAGGTTGAGACCCAGTACTTC.

The chain uses TRBV19 and TRBJ2-7; D is unclear. In germline, CDR1 is LNHDA, CDR2 SQIVND (reference sequence). V gave up 4 bases and J gave up 1 base, with 8 bases separating them. The CDR3 runs 13 residues. The CDR3 here is CASSKVRSYEQYF. CDR3 bases: TGTGCCAGTAGTAAAGTAAGGTCCTACGAGCAGTACTTC. Variable domain in full (rest from reference TRBV19 and TRBJ2-7): DGGITQSPKYLFRKEGQNVTLSCEQNLNHDAMYWYRQDPGQGLRLIYYSQIVNDFQKGDIAEGYSVSREKKESFPLTVTSAQKNPTAFYLCASSKVRSYEQYFGPGTRLTVT.

Regarding this clonotype: A much larger clone lies a single base off, so this may be a read error. This chain uses TRBV6-1 with TRBJ2-7; tentatively, D is TRBD1 (6 bases). Germline CDR1 reads MNHNS; CDR2 reads SASEGT. CDR3 length: 15 residues. The CDR3 spells CASSERDIPSYELYF. For the CDR3, the DNA is TGTGCCAGCAGTGAACGGGACATACCCTCCTACGAGCTGTACTTC.

The gene calls are TRBV19 and TRBJ1-2, with unresolved D. V shed 5 bases and J shed 4 bases, with 17 bases lying between them. Germline V gene data show CDR1 as LNHDA and CDR2 as SQIVND (reference sequence). The CDR3 is 15 residues long. The CDR3 is CASSSIDRPGYGYTF. The CDR3 bases are TGTGCCAGTAGTTCCATCGACCGCCCTGGCTATGGCTACACCTTC.

Many counts were recorded for this clonotype. The V call is TRBV4-3, the J call TRBJ2-1, with D possibly being TRBD2 (6 bases). This CDR3 has 13 residues. The germline V gene encodes CDR1 LGHNA and CDR2 YSLEER. Trimming stripped 1 base from V and 8 bases from J, with 9 bases between. CDR3 DNA sequence: TGCGCCAGCAGCCAAGGTCAGCGGGATGAGCAGTTCTTC. Translation gives CASSQGQRDEQFF.

A few counts support this clonotype. The chain recombines TRBV20-1 with TRBJ2-3; D might be TRBD2 (6 bases). Trimming left V 6 bases short and J 5 bases short, with 12 bases between. The germline CDR1 and CDR2 sequences are DFQATT and SNEGSKA (reference sequence). CDR3 size: 12 residues. For the CDR3, the DNA is TGCAGTGCGAAACGTAGCGGAGATACGCAGTATTTT. Translation: CSAKRSGDTQYF.

About this clonotype: One end of the junction fails to match germline, which may point to a read error. V usage is TRBV19 and J usage is TRBJ1-2; D might be TRBD1 (5 bases). Germline CDR1 and CDR2: LNHDA and SQIVND (reference sequence). CDR3 size: 15 residues. CDR3 bases: TGTGCCAGTAGTATCCCGACAGAGTCCGGCTATGGCTACACCTTT. This codes for CASSIPTESGYGYTF.

This chain connects TRBV7-9 to TRBJ2-5; 7 nucleotides line up with TRBD1. The J segment lost 5 bases and the V segment lost 5 bases, leaving 8 bases of the junction unmatched. The V gene's germline CDR1 is SEHNR and CDR2 FQNEAQ (reference sequence). The CDR3 runs to 14 residues. CDR3 in amino acids: CASSPRQGAETQYF. CDR3 nucleotide sequence: TGTGCCAGCAGCCCCAGACAGGGTGCGGAGACCCAGTACTTC. Combining the CDR3 with reference TRBV7-9 and TRBJ2-5 gives the whole variable domain DTGVSQNPRHKITKRGQNVTFRCDPISEHNRLYWYRQTLGQGPEFLTYFQNEAQLEKSRLLSDRFSAERPKGSFSTLEIQRTEQGDSAMYLCASSPRQGAETQYFGPGTRLLVL.

This clonotype was found many times. This rearrangement joins TRBV19 to TRBJ1-2; a weak D match, TRBD1 (6 bases). This CDR3 is 13 amino acids long. Germline CDR1 reads LNHDA; CDR2 reads SQIVND (reference sequence). Trimming took 6 bases from V and 6 from J, leaving 14 bases between them. CDR3 sequence: CASSKQGLNGYTF. CDR3 DNA: TGTGCCAGTAGCAAACAGGGTTTGAATGGCTACACCTTC.

This clonotype has ten or more counts. The rearrangement links TRBV5-8 to TRBJ2-7, with D tentatively TRBD1 or TRBD2 (6 bases each). Per the germline V gene, CDR1 is SGHTS and CDR2 is YDEGEE. Trimming left V 0 bases short and J 5 bases short, with 15 bases between. The length of the CDR3 is 15 residues. In DNA, the CDR3 is TGTGCCAGCAGCTTGGAATCGGGGGCTTGGGACGAGCAGTACTTC. Its translation: CASSLESGAWDEQYF.

The V gene is TRBV12-3 or TRBV12-4, the J gene TRBJ1-5; D not certain. The CDR3 sequence is 14 residues long. V dropped 5 bases and J dropped 2 bases, with 10 bases sitting between them. CDR3 protein: CASSQDGGNQPQHF. CDR3 DNA sequence: TGTGCCAGCAGTCAGGACGGCGGCAATCAGCCCCAGCATTTT.

The table lists this clonotype with a count of one. The CDR3 here is CASREGGALGYTF. The CDR3 region has the DNA TGTGCCAGCAGAGAGGGGGGGGCACTGGGCTACACCTTC. The rearrangement uses TRBV25-1 and TRBJ1-2; a weak D match, TRBD1 (6 bases). The V end was cut by 6 bases, the J end by 8 bases, with 16 bases between. This CDR3 spans 13 amino acids. The germline gives CDR1 MGHDK, CDR2 SYGVNS.

This sequence joins TRBV2 and TRBJ2-3; D may be TRBD1 or TRBD2 (6 bases each). Trimming left V 7 bases short and J 0 bases short, with 17 bases between. The germline CDR1 and CDR2 sequences are SNHLY and FYNNEI. The CDR3 covers 16 residues. The CDR3 sequence is CASIEGGQSSTDTQYF. In DNA form, the CDR3 reads TGTGCCAGCATTGAGGGGGGACAATCTAGCACAGATACGCAGTATTTT.

The chain has TRBV20-1 and TRBJ2-7; D gene unclear. V lost 7 bases and J 2 bases, leaving 15 bases between the germline ends. Germline values: CDR1 DFQATT, CDR2 SNEGSKA (reference sequence). The CDR3 runs to 13 residues. Here the CDR3 DNA reads TGCAGTGTCACGGACGGTACGACCTACGAGCAGTACTTC. Translating it yields CSVTDGTTYEQYF.

The chain is built from TRBV20-1 and TRBJ2-2, with a possible D match to TRBD2 (5 bases). This CDR3 is 12 amino acids long. Trimming stripped 3 bases from V and 6 bases from J, with 8 bases between. CDR1 is DFQATT, CDR2 SNEGSKA, per germline (reference sequence). Written as DNA, the CDR3 is TGCAGTGCTAGCGGGATCCCCGGGGAGCTGTTTTTT. It specifies CSASGIPGELFF.

This chain links TRBV19 with TRBJ2-5; TRBD2 matches 7 bases. V dropped 2 bases and J dropped 5; count of bases not matched to a gene: 5. Per the germline V gene, CDR1 is LNHDA and CDR2 is SQIVND (reference sequence). The CDR3 runs 14 residues. In DNA form, the CDR3 reads TGTGCCAGTAGTATAAGTGGGGGGGATGAGACCCAGTACTTC. Translation gives CASSISGGDETQYF.

This chain joins TRBV20-1 and TRBJ2-3; either TRBD1 or TRBD2 may supply D (5 bases each). CDR3 length: 15 residues. In germline, CDR1 is DFQATT, CDR2 SNEGSKA (reference sequence). V dropped 2 bases and J dropped 0 bases, with 12 bases sitting between them. CDR3 residues: CSARLGTASTDTQYF. In DNA, the CDR3 is TGCAGTGCTAGACTTGGGACGGCTAGCACAGATACGCAGTATTTT.

The count of this clonotype is one. V gene TRBV20-1 combines with J gene TRBJ2-1; TRBD1 aligns across 7 bases. CDR1 is DFQATT and CDR2 is SNEGSKA in the germline V gene (reference sequence). Unmatched junction bases numbered 9, after V lost 5 bases and J lost 5 bases. This CDR3 is 14 amino acids long. CDR3 loop: CSAQTGESNNEQFF. CDR3 in DNA: TGCAGTGCTCAAACAGGGGAAAGTAACAATGAGCAGTTCTTC.

In the case of this clonotype: A much larger clone sits a single nucleotide away, making a read error possible. The CDR3 sequence is CASSLVLGDYNQQFF. The CDR3 DNA reads as TGTGCCAGCAGCTTGGTCTTGGGAGACTACAATCAGCAGTTCTTC. The J gene is TRBJ2-1, the V gene TRBV5-4; possibly TRBD2 for D (5 bases). This CDR3 region has 15 residues. Germline CDR1 reads SGHNT; CDR2 reads YYREEE (reference sequence).

This clonotype was seen once. The chain links TRBV20-1 to TRBJ2-5; 8 nucleotides align to TRBD1. Germline-derived CDR1 and CDR2 are DFQATT and SNEGSKA (reference sequence). Trimming removed 6 bases from V and 5 bases from J; junction bases left unmatched: 5. The CDR3 runs 12 residues. DNA for the CDR3: TGCAGTGCCCAGGACAGGGTGGAGACCCAGTACTTC. Protein: CSAQDRVETQYF.

About this clonotype: At one of its ends the junction is not consistent with the germline gene, which may arise from a read error. The chain is built from TRBV7-2 and TRBJ2-2, with TRBD2 matching over 7 bases. The CDR3 length is 15 residues. Germline CDR1 and CDR2: SGHTA and FQGNSA. The CDR3 DNA reads TGTGCCAGCAGCCTCCACAGCGGGAACACCGGGAAGCTGTTTTTT. This translates into CASSLHSGNTGKLFF. The complete variable domain, with remaining parts taken from reference TRBV7-2 and TRBJ2-2, reads GAGVSQSPSNKVTEKGKDVELRCDPISGHTALYWYRQSLGQGLEFLIYFQGNSAPDKSGLPSDRFSAERTGGSVSTLTIQRTQQEDSAVYLCASSLHSGNTGKLFFGEGSRLTVL.

With respect to this clonotype: A much bigger clone sits one base away, suggesting this may be a read error. The V gene is TRBV9, the J gene TRBJ2-1; tentative D call: TRBD2 (5 bases). CDR1 and CDR2 (germline): SGDLS, YYNGEE. The CDR3 consists of 14 residues. CDR3 residues: CVSSLSGGPNEQFF. The DNA of the CDR3 is TGTGTCAGCAGCTTGAGCGGTGGCCCAAATGAGCAGTTCTTC.

This clonotype occurred many times. The rearrangement joins TRBV19 to TRBJ2-2; 8 bases are a match to TRBD2. CDR3 length equals 15 residues. Germline CDR1 is LNHDA and CDR2 is SQIVND (reference sequence). With V trimmed by 7 bases and J by 5 bases, 9 bases remained unmatched. The DNA of the CDR3 is TGTGCCAGTACCACTCCGGGGGGGCGGACCGGGGAGCTGTTTTTT. Protein product: CASTTPGGRTGELFF.

The chain has TRBV10-3 and TRBJ2-3; no clear D. The length of the CDR3 is 11 residues. With 3 bases removed from V and 7 bases from J, the gap between germline ends came to 5 bases. Germline CDR1 is ENHRY and CDR2 is SYGVKD. CDR3 nucleotides: TGTGCCATCAGTGATCTCTATACGCAGTATTTT. Translating it yields CAISDLYTQYF.

This clonotype was observed a handful of times. The rearrangement links TRBV7-8 to TRBJ1-2, with a possible D match to TRBD1 (6 bases). Germline CDR1 and CDR2: SGHVS and FQNEAQ. The V end was cut by 6 bases, the J end by 0 bases, with 17 bases between. CDR3 length: 16 amino acids. CDR3 DNA: TGTGCCAGCAGTCCAGGGGCTGGGAGCGCTAACTATGGCTACACCTTC. This encodes CASSPGAGSANYGYTF.

The chain couples TRBV7-8 to TRBJ1-6, with D hard to call. Between the trimmed V and J ends, which lost 5 bases and 9 bases, there was a span of 11 bases. Per the germline V gene, CDR1 is SGHVS and CDR2 is FQNEAQ. This CDR3 has 13 amino acids. The CDR3 region is CASSQVAGSPLHF. The CDR3 DNA reads TGTGCCAGCAGCCAGGTTGCCGGTTCACCCCTCCACTTT. Filled out from reference TRBV7-8 and TRBJ1-6, the complete variable domain reads GAGVSQSPRYKVAKRGQDVALRCDPISGHVSLFWYQQALGQGPEFLTYFQNEAQLDKSGLPSDRFFAERPEGSVSTLKIQRTQQEDSAVYLCASSQVAGSPLHFGNGTRLTVT.

J is TRBJ1-6 and V is TRBV5-6; TRBD1 matches 10 bases. Germline-derived CDR1 and CDR2 are SGHDT and YYEEEE. This CDR3 is built from 14 residues. V shed 6 bases, J shed 10 bases, and the junction held 7 bases outside the gene matches. This CDR3 reads CASNLGQGISPLHF. CDR3 sequence (DNA): TGTGCCAGCAACCTGGGACAGGGGATATCACCCCTCCACTTT.

The chain recombines TRBV7-2 with TRBJ1-1; D is undetermined. Germline V gene lookup returns CDR1 SGHTA and CDR2 FQGNSA. The CDR3 is made up of 14 amino acids. Trimming removed 2 bases from V and 5 bases from J, with 12 bases in between. Written as DNA, the CDR3 is TGTGCCAGCAGCTTAATGGGTTTTTCGACTGAAGCTTTCTTT. Amino acid sequence: CASSLMGFSTEAFF.

The rearrangement links TRBV29-1 to TRBJ1-1; TRBD1 matches at 9 bases. This CDR3 is built from 14 residues. J was trimmed by 5 bases and V by 2 bases; bases with no gene match: 6. In germline, CDR1 is SQVTM, CDR2 ANQGSEA. CDR3 nucleotides: TGCAGCGTTGAAACAGGGGGCGGAGGTACTGAAGCTTTCTTT. Amino acid sequence: CSVETGGGGTEAFF.

CDR3 sequence: CAISGTGVGVTPLHF. CDR3 sequence (DNA): TGTGCCATCAGTGGAACAGGGGTGGGGGTTACACCCCTCCACTTT. J is TRBJ1-6 and V is TRBV10-3; TRBD1 matches 7 bases. Germline V CDR1 and CDR2: ENHRY, SYGVKD. Trimming at V came to 4 bases and at J to 11 bases, leaving 11 bases not matched to a gene. This CDR3 comprises 15 residues.